This TCR beta chain was sequenced for a study of OX40 agonist ivuxolimab in advanced cancers. Background on the study: Patients received the agonistic anti-OX40 (CD134) antibody ivuxolimab. Three dose-escalation patients had partial responses: one with hepatocellular carcinoma and two with cutaneous melanoma.

Data came from immunoSEQ multiplex PCR; TCRdb stores just in-frame clones and leaves some out. Among fewer than 90,000 clones listed, about 90% were seen once. The CDR3 is 14 residues long. Germline CDR1 is SGDLS and CDR2 is YYNGEE. Trimming took 3 bases from V and 2 from J, leaving 10 bases between them. The specimen comprised CD4+ or CD8+ T cells sorted from blood, sampled in a trial of the OX40 agonist ivuxolimab. The source is an adult with an advanced solid tumor such as melanoma, head and neck, liver or kidney cancer. The gene calls are TRBV9 and TRBJ2-3; tentative D call: TRBD1 (6 bases). The CDR3 reads CASSDGQTTDTQYF. In nucleotides, the CDR3 is TGTGCCAGCAGCGACGGACAGACCACAGATACGCAGTATTTT.